What follows is one TCR beta chain and its context. What it binds is not known. CD8+ and CD4+ T cells taken from blood had their TCR beta sequenced. The multiple sclerosis controls comprised treatment-naive patients whose relapsing-remitting disease was stable or active. CDR3 size: 13 residues. Germline CDR1 reads DFQATT; CDR2 reads SNEGSKA (reference sequence). Trimming stripped 8 bases from V and 3 bases from J, with 14 bases between. Random hexamers served to reverse transcribe about 0.5 to 1 ug RNA. Amplification of the TCR beta CDR3 was carried out by immunoSEQ multiplex PCR, which spanned a total of 54 Vbeta and 13 Jbeta segments. TCRdb processed the immunoSEQ multiplex PCR reads anew with MiXCR; each CDR3 protein has one entry. The sample carries roughly 120,000 distinct CDR3 sequences, around 94% recorded once. The record originates from a study of CD8 T cells in Susac syndrome. Broader study findings: TCR sequencing and HLA analysis covered a relatively small number of individuals.

The V call is TRBV20-1, the J call TRBJ2-1; D ambiguous. The TCR was taken from a human donor with multiple sclerosis. Input material: CD4+ T cells from PBMCs. CDR3 coding DNA: TGCAGTCTCCCAGGAGCGAACTACAATGAGCAGTTCTTC. The encoded protein is CSLPGANYNEQFF.